These 22 T cell receptor beta chains share one sample of origin, sequenced in a study of cytomegalovirus exposure and HLA in healthy donors (dated by TCRdb to about 2017). To prepare the library, the immunoSEQ multiplex PCR assay was applied. This is the immuneACCESS table as TCRdb keeps it, with only in-frame sequences that have V and J called. A part of the clones is gone; compared with another copy, unresolved V genes explain less than half, and the rest is unexplained. This sample lists 200,000 to 300,000 clones; about 90% were detected once. Less than 1.5% of the sample comes from the top ten. The sequenced sample was PBMCs. These receptors all come from a woman in her twenties or thirties in good health and CMV-seropositive.

This chain links TRBV7-9 with TRBJ2-7; 8 bases fit TRBD2. The CDR3 loop spans 14 amino acids. V was pared by 5 bases and J by 6 bases, with 9 bases of the junction left unmatched. Germline lookup yields CDR1 SEHNR and CDR2 FQNEAQ (reference sequence). CDR3 sequence: CASSESGSKPEQYF. In DNA form, the CDR3 reads TGTGCCAGCAGCGAGAGCGGGAGCAAGCCCGAGCAGTACTTC.

The chain employs TRBV27 and TRBJ1-5; possible D gene TRBD1, 5 bases. V dropped 5 bases and J dropped 6 bases, with 17 bases sitting between them. This CDR3 contains 15 residues. The germline gives CDR1 MNHEY, CDR2 SMNVEV (reference sequence). In DNA form, the CDR3 reads TGTGCCAGCAGTCCGACGGGACTGGTGGGTCAGCCCCAGCATTTT. The encoded protein is CASSPTGLVGQPQHF.

The rearrangement uses TRBV7-2 and TRBJ2-7, with D perhaps TRBD2 (6 bases). The germline V gene encodes CDR1 SGHTA and CDR2 FQGNSA. The CDR3 length is 15 residues. Between the trimmed V and J ends, which lost 3 bases and 5 bases, there was a span of 17 bases. The chain's CDR3 is CASSFRGTRGHEQYF. The CDR3 DNA reads as TGTGCCAGCAGCTTCCGCGGGACGAGGGGCCACGAGCAGTACTTC.

This clone has more than one count but fewer than ten. The chain recombines TRBV27 with TRBJ1-5, with D uncertain. The CDR3 consists of 13 residues. Germline values: CDR1 MNHEY, CDR2 SMNVEV (reference sequence). Trimming removed 2 bases at V and 4 bases at J, with 6 bases between. This chain's CDR3 is CASSLTGNQPQHF. DNA for the CDR3: TGTGCCAGCAGTTTAACGGGAAATCAGCCCCAGCATTTT.

The CDR3 loop is CASSESETQYF. The DNA for the CDR3 is TGTGCCAGCAGTGAAAGCGAGACCCAGTACTTC. The chain employs TRBV25-1 and TRBJ2-5; D is undetermined. Germline-derived CDR1 and CDR2 are MGHDK and SYGVNS. The CDR3 covers 11 residues. V was clipped by 2 bases and J by 5 bases, with 3 bases between them.

The chain links TRBV27 to TRBJ2-1, with D possibly TRBD2 on 6 matching bases. The CDR3 runs 15 residues. The V end was cut by 2 bases, the J end by 5 bases, with 13 bases between. Per germline, CDR1 MNHEY and CDR2 SMNVEV (reference sequence). CDR3 region: CASSLIGSSHNEQFF. CDR3 DNA: TGTGCCAGCAGTTTAATCGGGAGTAGTCACAATGAGCAGTTCTTC.

CDR3 loop: CASRSPIAGANGELFF. The CDR3 DNA reads as TGTGCCAGCAGAAGTCCGATAGCGGGAGCGAACGGGGAGCTGTTTTTT. The chain combines TRBV27 with TRBJ2-2, with TRBD2 matching 9 bases. Germline CDR1 and CDR2: MNHEY and SMNVEV (reference sequence). The ends lost 6 bases at V and 7 bases at J; junction bases unmatched: 12. CDR3 length equals 16 residues.

CDR3 DNA sequence: TGCGCCAGCAGCCCCGGACTAGCGGGAGGGGCGGGGGAGCTGTTTTTT. This gives the protein CASSPGLAGGAGELFF. The V gene is TRBV4-1, the J gene TRBJ2-2, with 15 nucleotides matching TRBD2. Trimming removed 4 bases from V and 8 bases from J; junction bases left unmatched: 5. CDR1 and CDR2 from the germline V gene are MGHRA and YSYEKL. CDR3 length equals 16 residues.

This chain joins TRBV9 and TRBJ1-2, with D tentatively TRBD1 (6 bases). The CDR3 length is 13 residues. The germline V gene has CDR1 SGDLS and CDR2 YYNGEE. The V end was cut by 7 bases, the J end by 8 bases, with 18 bases between. The CDR3 DNA reads as TGTGCCAGCTCGGACAGTAGGTCTAAGGGCTACACCTTC. It translates to CASSDSRSKGYTF.

This chain uses TRBV27 with TRBJ2-5, with 10 bases identical to TRBD1. The trim removed 6 bases at V and 5 bases at J, leaving 9 bases unmatched. Germline CDR1 MNHEY, CDR2 SMNVEV (reference sequence). This CDR3 has 15 amino acids. The CDR3 region has the DNA TGTGCCAGCAGGCCCGGGACAGGGGAGTGGGAGACCCAGTACTTC. This codes for CASRPGTGEWETQYF.

The V and J genes are TRBV2 and TRBJ1-2, with D uncertain. Germline CDR1 SNHLY, CDR2 FYNNEI. V shed 0 bases and J shed 8 bases, with 13 bases lying between them. The CDR3 has 14 residues. DNA of the CDR3: TGTGCCAGCAGTGAAGCGAAGAGGTTCGCAGGCTACACCTTC. Translating gives CASSEAKRFAGYTF.

The chain has TRBV4-2 and TRBJ2-1, with TRBD2 matching over 14 bases. The trim removed 8 bases at V and 9 bases at J, leaving 9 bases unmatched. The CDR3 has 15 residues. The germline V gene has CDR1 LGHNA and CDR2 YNFKEQ. The CDR3 nucleotides read TGTGCCAGCTCGACTAGCGGGAGGGGATTCGGTGAGCAGTTCTTC. It translates to CASSTSGRGFGEQFF.

V is TRBV10-2 and J is TRBJ1-1; no reliable D call. The germline gives CDR1 WSHSY, CDR2 SAAADI. Trimming removed 8 bases from V and 8 bases from J, with 12 bases in between. The CDR3 length is 11 residues. CDR3 coding DNA: TGCGCCAGCGCCGGACTTAGAGAAGCTTTCTTT. This translates into CASAGLREAFF.

The chain couples TRBV5-4 to TRBJ2-1, with D perhaps TRBD2 (6 bases). Germline V gene sequence: CDR1 SGHNT, CDR2 YYREEE (reference sequence). V lost 4 bases and J 0 bases, leaving 8 bases between the germline ends. CDR3 length: 14 residues. The CDR3 bases are TGTGCCAGCAGCGGGGGAGGCTCCTACAATGAGCAGTTCTTC. This encodes CASSGGGSYNEQFF.

Only a few counts were recorded for this clone. V gene TRBV6-4 combines with J gene TRBJ2-1; the match to TRBD2 covers 11 bases. Per germline, CDR1 MRHNA and CDR2 SNTAGT. With V trimmed by 6 bases and J by 9 bases, 7 bases remained unmatched. The CDR3 sequence is 14 residues long. CDR3 DNA: TGTGCCAGCAGCCGACTAGCGGGAATGGTTGAGCAGTTCTTC. Translating it yields CASSRLAGMVEQFF.

The CDR3 sequence: CASSQPGGRSSYNEQFF. The CDR3 DNA follows: TGCGCCAGCAGCCAACCAGGGGGCCGGAGCTCCTACAATGAGCAGTTCTTC. This chain links TRBV4-1 with TRBJ2-1; 8 bases agree with TRBD1. V dropped 2 bases and J dropped 0; count of bases not matched to a gene: 6. Germline V gene sequence: CDR1 MGHRA, CDR2 YSYEKL. There are 17 residues in the CDR3.

V usage is TRBV14 and J usage is TRBJ1-1, with TRBD1 as a possible D gene (5 bases). The CDR3 is 13 amino acids. Germline loops: CDR1 SGHDN, CDR2 FVKESK. V lost 5 bases and J lost 1, with 8 bases in between. CDR3 coding DNA: TGTGCCAGCAGCAGAGACAGGAACACTGAAGCTTTCTTT. This codes for CASSRDRNTEAFF.

This clone has only one observation. The chain is built from TRBV6-1 and TRBJ2-5; tentative D call: TRBD1 (6 bases). This CDR3 is 14 amino acids long. CDR1 is MNHNS and CDR2 is SASEGT in the germline V gene. The germline V and J ends were trimmed by 6 bases and 2 bases, with 13 bases remaining between them. The CDR3: CASSLSGQQETQYF. The CDR3 region has the DNA TGTGCCAGCAGCTTATCAGGACAGCAAGAGACCCAGTACTTC.

The rearrangement links TRBV18 to TRBJ2-7, with TRBD1 as a possible D gene (5 bases). The length of the CDR3 is 14 residues. Per the germline V gene, CDR1 is KGHSH and CDR2 is LQKENI. V lost 2 bases to trimming and J lost 6 bases, with 14 bases between them. CDR3 DNA: TGTGCCAGCTCACCAGACAGCCTAACCCCCGAGCAGTACTTC. Residues: CASSPDSLTPEQYF.

Worth noting for this clone: The same CDR3 also results from other DNA sequences found in this sample. The chain is built from TRBV2 and TRBJ2-4, with D uncertain. Germline V gene data show CDR1 as SNHLY and CDR2 as FYNNEI. The CDR3 sequence is 11 residues long. V lost 9 bases and J lost 5, with 8 bases in between. In DNA, the CDR3 is TGTGCCAGTTCCCGGGAAAACATTCAGTACTTC. It specifies CASSRENIQYF. Variable domain in full (rest from reference TRBV2 and TRBJ2-4): EPEVTQTPSHQVTQMGQEVILRCVPISNHLYFYWYRQILGQKVEFLVSFYNNEISEKSEIFDDQFSVERPDGSNFTLKIRSTKLEDSAMYFCASSRENIQYFGAGTRLSVL.

This clone has only a few counts. J is TRBJ2-5 and V is TRBV30, with D possibly matching TRBD2 (5 bases). Germline values: CDR1 GTSNPN, CDR2 SVGIG (reference sequence). V lost 4 bases and J lost 2, with 11 bases in between. The CDR3 sequence is 13 residues long. CDR3 nucleotide sequence: TGTGCCTGGATGCGCGGACTGCAAGAGACCCAGTACTTC. Its translation is CAWMRGLQETQYF.

The chain couples TRBV5-1 to TRBJ2-3; D might be TRBD2 (5 bases). The germline V gene encodes CDR1 SGHRS and CDR2 YFSETQ. Trimming left V 0 bases short and J 8 bases short, with 7 bases between. The CDR3 totals 12 residues. The CDR3, as DNA: TGCGCCAGCAGCTTGGTCCGGGGTACGCAGTATTTT. Translating it yields CASSLVRGTQYF.